Shown below are 17 T cell receptor beta chains from a single sample sequenced in a study of vaccination and CD4 T cells after COVID-19 (dated by TCRdb to about 2022). The method behind the library was PCR. The instrument given in TCRdb is Illumina iSeq 100. At the Johns Hopkins FTIC core, DNA from the cultured CD4+ T cells underwent TCR sequencing with the Oncomine TCR Beta short-read assay. The raw public data were reprocessed by TCRdb itself: fastp quality trimming at Q25, MiXCR clonotype calling, in-frame beta chains only. Identical CDR3 proteins give one entry, which carries the most common genes and DNA. This sample comprises approximately 17,000 distinct CDR3 sequences, roughly 34% of them detected only once. About an eighth of the sample is taken by the ten largest. The treatment or condition label corresponds to: roughly 10-day PBMC culture with coronavirus spike peptide pools or control peptides (ViraFEST assay).

Their target antigens are unknown. Sequenced: CD4+ T cells from blood, cultured in vitro. The receptors were gathered from a human donor who had recovered from COVID-19.

The genes are TRBV9 and TRBJ1-3; D unclear. The CDR3 contains 13 residues. From germline, CDR1 is SGDLS and CDR2 YYNGEE. The V end was cut by 4 bases, the J end by 2 bases, with 7 bases between. The CDR3 DNA reads TGTGCCAGCAGCCAGTGGGCTGGAAACACCATATATTTT. This encodes CASSQWAGNTIYF.

Written as DNA, the CDR3 is TGTGCCAGCGGACAATCAGATACGCAGTATTTT. It encodes CASGQSDTQYF. V and J are TRBV12-3 or TRBV12-4 and TRBJ2-3; the D gene is possibly TRBD1 (5 bases). Between the trimmed V and J ends, which lost 8 bases and 4 bases, there was a span of 7 bases. The CDR3 is 11 amino acids.

This clonotype showed up just a few times. The chain uses TRBV28 and TRBJ2-7; D not certain. V lost 3 bases and J 3 bases, leaving 15 bases between the germline ends. Germline CDR1 reads MDHEN; CDR2 reads SYDVKM. The CDR3 has 15 residues. The CDR3 DNA reads as TGTGCCAGCAGTTTTCAAGGGTCACCTAACTACGAGCAGTACTTC. This encodes CASSFQGSPNYEQYF.

The V call is TRBV20-1, the J call TRBJ2-1, with unresolved D. Trimming stripped 8 bases from V and 3 bases from J, with 11 bases between. Germline CDR1 reads DFQATT; CDR2 reads SNEGSKA (reference sequence). There are 12 residues in the CDR3. In DNA, the CDR3 is TGCAGTAAAGTGTCTGTCTACAATGAGCAGTTCTTC. This gives the protein CSKVSVYNEQFF.

In this sample, this clonotype turned up a few times. The CDR3 nucleotides are TGTGCCAGCAGACCACCAGGGGGCCGGACTCACACTGAAGCTTTCTTT. Translation: CASRPPGGRTHTEAFF. The chain recombines TRBV7-6 with TRBJ1-1; 8 bases line up with TRBD1. The CDR3 covers 16 residues. V lost 6 bases and J lost 3; bases outside the gene matches: 12. The germline CDR1 and CDR2 sequences are SGHVS and FNYEAQ. Drawing the rest from reference TRBV7-6 and TRBJ1-1, the complete variable domain is GAGVSQSPRYKVTKRGQDVALRCDPISGHVSLYWYRQALGQGPEFLTYFNYEAQQDKSGLPNDRFSAERPEGSISTLTIQRTEQRDSAMYRCASRPPGGRTHTEAFFGQGTRLTVV.

The chain recombines TRBV5-1 with TRBJ2-1, with 9 positions matching TRBD2. CDR3 size: 15 residues. CDR1 is SGHRS, CDR2 YFSETQ, per germline. V lost 4 bases and J lost 0; bases outside the gene matches: 2. This chain's CDR3 is CASSPSGDSYNEQFF. The CDR3 DNA sequence: TGCGCCAGCAGCCCTAGCGGGGACTCCTACAATGAGCAGTTCTTC.

The CDR3 reads CRAYGTSGRADTQYF. In DNA, the CDR3 is TGCAGAGCATATGGGACTAGCGGGAGGGCAGATACGCAGTATTTT. This chain connects TRBV20-1 to TRBJ2-3; 16 positions match TRBD2. Germline V gene data show CDR1 as DFQATT and CDR2 as SNEGSKA (reference sequence). This CDR3 spans 15 amino acids.

This chain links TRBV24-1 with TRBJ1-1; TRBD1 might be the D (5 bases). CDR1 KGHDR and CDR2 SFDVKD come from the germline V gene. This CDR3 contains 13 residues. Trimming left V 1 base short and J 10 bases short, with 12 bases between. The chain's CDR3 is CATSDFGSGGAFF. The CDR3 region has the DNA TGTGCCACCAGTGATTTTGGTTCCGGGGGAGCTTTCTTT.

The gene calls are TRBV11-2 and TRBJ2-1; TRBD2 matches 10 bases. The V segment lost 1 base and the J segment 3 bases; nucleotides outside the gene matches: 0. Germline assignment: CDR1 SGHAT and CDR2 FQNNGV. This CDR3 spans 15 amino acids. The chain's CDR3 is CASSLGTSGYNEQFF. In DNA, the CDR3 is TGTGCCAGCAGCTTAGGGACTAGCGGCTACAATGAGCAGTTCTTC.

In its sample, this clonotype was seen a few times. The CDR3 DNA sequence: TGCGCCAGCAGCTTGGAATCCGGAGGTCAGCCCCAGCATTTT. Translated, it gives CASSLESGGQPQHF. V and J are TRBV5-1 and TRBJ1-5; D is uncertain. Per germline, CDR1 SGHRS and CDR2 YFSETQ. V was shortened by 0 bases and J by 6 bases, with 10 bases between the two germline ends. The CDR3 has 14 amino acids.

This clonotype occurred once. V and J are TRBV5-1 and TRBJ2-5, with 10 bases that match TRBD2. V shed 7 bases and J 5 bases; nucleotides not matched to a gene: 5. The CDR3 has 13 residues. CDR1 SGHRS and CDR2 YFSETQ come from the germline V gene. CDR3 DNA sequence: TGCGCCAGCCGGACTAGCGGCTATGAGACCCAGTACTTC. This encodes CASRTSGYETQYF.

V is TRBV20-1 and J is TRBJ2-7, with TRBD2 matching over 7 bases. Per the germline V gene, CDR1 is DFQATT and CDR2 is SNEGSKA (reference sequence). Losses at the gene ends were 3 bases for V and 1 base for J; bases not matched to a gene: 6. The CDR3 contains 14 residues. The DNA of the CDR3 is TGCAGTGCTAGTTGGCTAGCGGTTTCCTACGAGCAGTACTTC. This encodes CSASWLAVSYEQYF.

This clonotype was counted only a few times. The rearrangement joins TRBV15 to TRBJ2-5, with unresolved D. CDR1 LNHNV and CDR2 YYDKDF come from the germline V gene (reference sequence). This CDR3 is 13 amino acids long. Deletions cut 4 bases from V and 0 bases from J, with 6 bases between. CDR3 sequence: CATSNVYQETQYF. CDR3 in DNA: TGTGCCACCAGCAATGTGTACCAAGAGACCCAGTACTTC.

This clonotype was counted only a few times. J is TRBJ2-5 and V is TRBV20-1, with 10 bases identical to TRBD2. Germline assignment: CDR1 DFQATT and CDR2 SNEGSKA (reference sequence). The CDR3 is made up of 15 amino acids. The trim removed 5 bases at V and 1 base at J, leaving 7 bases unmatched. The CDR3 reads CSARGLAGVQETQYF. The CDR3 DNA follows: TGCAGTGCTCGGGGGCTAGCGGGAGTCCAAGAGACCCAGTACTTC.

The gene calls are TRBV19 and TRBJ1-4; maybe TRBD1 (6 bases). With 9 bases removed from V and 3 bases from J, the gap between germline ends came to 17 bases. Germline CDR1 reads LNHDA; CDR2 reads SQIVND (reference sequence). The CDR3 has 15 residues. CDR3 sequence reads: CASGNLRGANEKLFF. The CDR3 DNA follows: TGTGCCAGCGGGAATTTGAGGGGGGCTAATGAAAAACTGTTTTTT.

The chain combines TRBV12-5 with TRBJ2-1, with D unresolved. The CDR3 totals 13 residues. Germline CDR1 reads LGHNT; CDR2 reads FRNRAP. The germline V and J ends were trimmed by 0 bases and 10 bases, with 10 bases remaining between them. The chain's CDR3 is CASGLVPMGEQFF. CDR3 DNA: TGTGCTAGTGGTTTGGTACCGATGGGGGAGCAGTTCTTC.

The rearrangement links TRBV6-1 to TRBJ2-5; 8 positions agree with TRBD2. Per the germline V gene, CDR1 is MNHNS and CDR2 is SASEGT. The junction had 11 bases not matched to a gene; V was cut back by 5 bases and J by 3 bases. The CDR3 spans 16 residues. The CDR3 loop is CASSPHGGASEETQYF. Written as DNA, the CDR3 is TGTGCCAGCAGTCCACACGGGGGGGCGAGTGAAGAGACCCAGTACTTC.